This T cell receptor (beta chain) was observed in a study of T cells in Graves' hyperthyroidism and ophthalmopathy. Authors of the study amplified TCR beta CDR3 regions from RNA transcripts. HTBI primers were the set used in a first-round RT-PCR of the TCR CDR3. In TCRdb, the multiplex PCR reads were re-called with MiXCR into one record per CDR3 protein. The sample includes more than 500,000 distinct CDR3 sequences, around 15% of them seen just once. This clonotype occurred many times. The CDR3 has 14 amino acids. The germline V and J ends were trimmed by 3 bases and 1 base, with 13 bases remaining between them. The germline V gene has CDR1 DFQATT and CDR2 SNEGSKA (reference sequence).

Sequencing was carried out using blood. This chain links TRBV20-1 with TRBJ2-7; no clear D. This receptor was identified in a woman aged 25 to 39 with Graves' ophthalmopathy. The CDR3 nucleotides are TGCAGTGCTAGCCCGACGTTACCATCCTACGAGCAGTACTTC. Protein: CSASPTLPSYEQYF.